This entry concerns a single T cell receptor (beta chain). What it binds is not known. The sample comes from a study of graft-versus-host responses after intestinal transplantation. Study information: Multivisceral, liver-intestinal, or isolated intestinal transplants were performed in recipients. The recipients all started with anti-thymocyte globulin induction and then took tacrolimus and steroids for 3 to 4 years. The study, taken as a whole, reports: Association was observed between peak circulating GvH clone levels and early post-transplant HvG declines. Present in recipient marrow, GvH clones included some that appeared first in ileum or blood.

Data came from immunoSEQ multiplex PCR; TCRdb stores just in-frame clones and leaves some out. The sample shows fewer than 95,000 clones, around 93% of them seen only once. This sample comprised unstimulated CD8+ T cells sorted from spleen or lymph node cells, obtained before intestinal transplant. The TCR comes from a human donor who received an intestinal transplant.

The CDR3 protein is CAITSVGGDAFF. The CDR3 coding sequence is TGTGCCATCACCTCTGTGGGGGGAGATGCTTTCTTT. The rearrangement joins TRBV10-3 to TRBJ1-1, with D perhaps matching TRBD1 (5 bases). This CDR3 contains 12 residues. The V end was cut by 7 bases, the J end by 11 bases, with 17 bases between. The germline gives CDR1 ENHRY, CDR2 SYGVKD.